The 3 T cell receptor beta chains listed next were all sequenced from one sample in a study of shared clonotypes between healthy human individuals. The data were produced by immunoSEQ multiplex PCR, yet TCRdb's version contains in-frame clones alone and is incomplete. Of 520,000 or so clones listed, 70% to 80% are singletons. The sequenced sample was PBMCs. The source is a woman in her 40s in good health. Some clones in this sample may be carry-over from other donors' samples.

This rearrangement joins TRBV6-5 to TRBJ2-3; 7 bases fit TRBD2. The CDR3 contains 15 residues. V shed 0 bases, J shed 2 bases, and the junction held 2 bases outside the gene matches. Germline V gene data show CDR1 as MNHEY and CDR2 as SVGAGI. The CDR3 DNA reads as TGTGCCAGCAGTTACTCAGGGAGGGACACAGATACGCAGTATTTT. Protein: CASSYSGRDTDTQYF.

The chain employs TRBV5-4 and TRBJ2-1, with 9 bases lining up with TRBD2. The CDR3 runs to 15 residues. J was trimmed by 4 bases and V by 4 bases; bases with no gene match: 6. Germline CDR1 reads SGHNT; CDR2 reads YYREEE (reference sequence). This chain's CDR3 is CASSPSGTLYNEQFF. In DNA, the CDR3 is TGTGCCAGCAGCCCTAGCGGGACATTGTACAATGAGCAGTTCTTC.

This clone was detected a few times. The V gene is TRBV28, the J gene TRBJ1-1; D possibly corresponds to TRBD1 (5 bases). V lost 2 bases and J 2 bases, leaving 9 bases between the germline ends. Germline V gives CDR1 MDHEN, CDR2 SYDVKM. The CDR3 length is 14 residues. CDR3 sequence (DNA): TGTGCCAGCAGTTTAATCAGGGACAACACTGAAGCTTTCTTT. This codes for CASSLIRDNTEAFF.